Below, one T cell receptor (beta chain) is given with its context. Its antigen is still unknown. Base qualities are not at hand, and no much larger clone is one base apart. Genomic DNA was isolated from the sorted cells so that the TCRbeta CDR3 region could be sequenced. The immunoSEQ Assay was used to sequence the TCRbeta CDR3 regions. The source is immuneACCESS, and TCRdb retained only in-frame sequences with V and J called. Part of the clones is not carried over; for the studies checked, unresolved V genes explain less than half of this, and the remainder is unexplained. The sample table lists under 200,000 clones, 94% of them with a count of one. Clones ranked in the top ten supply approximately 0.32% of the sample. V ends up 6 bases short and J 2 bases short, with an unmatched junction base count of 9. Reading the germline V gene gives CDR1 MDHEN and CDR2 SYDVKM. From its cysteine to its phenylalanine, the CDR3 spans 16 amino acids. Only the CDR3 portion is preserved as DNA: 48 bases, with reading frame beginning at the first base.

The data were obtained in a study of OX40 agonist ivuxolimab in advanced cancers. With respect to the entire study: Ivuxolimab was an agonistic, fully human IgG2 monoclonal antibody directed against OX40 (CD134), a costimulatory receptor. Intravenous ivuxolimab was administered to patients every 2 weeks at six dose levels: 0.01, 0.1, 0.3, 1.5, 3 and 10 mg/kg. Among the roughly 50 dose-escalation patients, approximately 20 had hepatocellular carcinoma, roughly 15 melanoma, 9 renal cell carcinoma and 9 head and neck cancer. The dose-escalation cohort was 82.7% male with a mean age of roughly 62 years, ranging from roughly 20 to 80. Patients were allowed to have had prior anti-PD-1, anti-PD-L1 or anti-CTLA-4 therapy, and around two fifths of the dose-escalation patients had been treated with checkpoint inhibitors. Partial responses occurred in three dose-escalation patients: two with cutaneous melanoma and one with hepatocellular carcinoma. The purpose of peripheral TCRbeta sequencing was to test whether ivuxolimab changed TCR sequence diversity and led to clonal T-cell expansion. The monotherapy dose-escalation portion (N ≈ 52 patients) of the phase I ivuxolimab trial is reported in the paper.

Patients with a history of autoimmune disease or receiving systemic immunosuppression were excluded from the trial. Peripheral blood for TCR sequencing was collected from all dose cohorts at baseline, on cycle 4 day 1, and on cycle 7 day 1. Samples were obtained from an open-label, multicenter, first-in-human phase I dose-escalation trial of ivuxolimab. Adults with locally advanced or metastatic melanoma, renal cell carcinoma, hepatocellular carcinoma or head and neck squamous cell carcinoma were enrolled in the trial. Before TCR sequencing, CD4+ T cells and CD8+ T cells from peripheral blood were sorted into separate populations. Beyond this particular receptor, the publication reports: Low levels of normalized T-cell clonal expansion were also seen in some nonresponding patients. After ivuxolimab, CD8+ T cells had more expanded clones than CD4+ T cells on average. In the 0.1-3.0 mg/kg groups, partial responders had among the lowest normalized peripheral clonal expansion, particularly in CD8+ T cells. Which antigens the clonally expanded peripheral T cells were specific for was not determined. At doses of 0.1 to 3.0 mg/kg, clonal expansion of both CD4+ and CD8+ T cells in blood was seen between baseline and week 6.

The V and J genes are TRBV28 and TRBJ2-3; TRBD2 lines up with 9 middle nucleotides. The source of this sequence is an adult with an advanced solid tumor such as melanoma, head and neck, liver or kidney cancer. The source material was CD4+ or CD8+ T cells sorted from blood, sampled in a trial of the OX40 agonist ivuxolimab. The bases read TGTGCCAGCAGCTCACACCTAGCGGGGCTCACAGATACGCAGTATTTT. It is translated as CASSSHLAGLTDTQYF.